Each of the 3 T cell receptor beta chains below was sequenced from the same sample in a study of CD8+ T cells in alopecia areata. TCR sequencing used cDNA made by reverse transcription of extracted RNA. Clones were sequenced by immunoSEQ multiplex PCR, and TCRdb holds only the in-frame ones, with some missing. The sample includes 75,000 to 100,000 clones, less than 50% of them seen just once. Sequencing was carried out using CD4+ T cells sorted from blood. These receptors originate from a human donor with alopecia areata.

V is TRBV9 and J is TRBJ1-1; no reliable D call. V was trimmed by 4 bases and J by 5 bases, leaving 9 bases between them. CDR1 and CDR2 (germline): SGDLS, YYNGEE. CDR3 size: 12 residues. The chain's CDR3 is CASSRSSTEAFF. CDR3 nucleotides: TGTGCCAGCAGCCGTAGCAGTACTGAAGCTTTCTTT.

The chain employs TRBV7-2 and TRBJ2-7; 11 bases are a match to TRBD2. Germline values: CDR1 SGHTA, CDR2 FQGNSA. This CDR3 contains 15 residues. Unmatched junction bases numbered 2, after V lost 3 bases and J lost 1 base. The CDR3: CASSLTSGKSYEQYF. The CDR3 DNA reads as TGTGCCAGCAGCTTGACTAGCGGGAAATCCTACGAGCAGTACTTC.

The chain employs TRBV29-1 and TRBJ2-5; D is undetermined. There are 11 residues in the CDR3. The ends were cut back, 8 bases at V and 2 bases at J, with 9 bases in the middle. The V gene's germline CDR1 is SQVTM and CDR2 ANQGSEA. CDR3 in amino acids: CSKTVQETQYF. The CDR3 bases are TGCAGCAAGACGGTTCAAGAGACCCAGTACTTC.